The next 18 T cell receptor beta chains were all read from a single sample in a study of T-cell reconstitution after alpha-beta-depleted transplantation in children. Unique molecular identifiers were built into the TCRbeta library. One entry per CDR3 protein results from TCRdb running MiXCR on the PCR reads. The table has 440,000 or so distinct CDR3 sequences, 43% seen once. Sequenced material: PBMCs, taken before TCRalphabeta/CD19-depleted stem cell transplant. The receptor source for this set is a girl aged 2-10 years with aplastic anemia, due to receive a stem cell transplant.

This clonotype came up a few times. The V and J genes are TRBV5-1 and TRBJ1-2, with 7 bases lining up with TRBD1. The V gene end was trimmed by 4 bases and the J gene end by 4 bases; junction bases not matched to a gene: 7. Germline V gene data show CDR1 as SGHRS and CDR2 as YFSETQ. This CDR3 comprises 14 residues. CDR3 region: CASSGSGQVYGYTF. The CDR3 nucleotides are TGCGCCAGCAGCGGATCAGGACAGGTCTATGGCTACACCTTC.

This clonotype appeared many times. This CDR3 is CASSLRRAQHF. CDR3 in DNA: TGTGCCAGCAGTTTAAGGCGGGCCCAGCATTTT. The chain combines TRBV28 with TRBJ1-5; D is unresolved. Germline V gives CDR1 MDHEN, CDR2 SYDVKM. Deletions cut 2 bases from V and 11 bases from J, with 7 bases between. The CDR3 consists of 11 residues.

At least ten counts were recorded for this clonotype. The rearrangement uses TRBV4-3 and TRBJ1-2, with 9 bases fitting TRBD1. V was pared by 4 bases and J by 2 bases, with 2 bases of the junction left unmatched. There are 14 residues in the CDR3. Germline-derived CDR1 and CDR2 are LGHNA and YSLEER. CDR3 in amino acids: CASSPDRGNYGYTF. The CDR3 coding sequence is TGCGCCAGCAGCCCGGACAGGGGAAACTATGGCTACACCTTC.

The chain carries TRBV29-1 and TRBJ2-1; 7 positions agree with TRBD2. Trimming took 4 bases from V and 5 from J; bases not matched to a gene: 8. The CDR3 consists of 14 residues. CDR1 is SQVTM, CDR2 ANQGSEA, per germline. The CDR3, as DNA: TGCAGCGTTGGAGGGGCGGGAGTCGACAATGAGCAGTTCTTC. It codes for CSVGGAGVDNEQFF.

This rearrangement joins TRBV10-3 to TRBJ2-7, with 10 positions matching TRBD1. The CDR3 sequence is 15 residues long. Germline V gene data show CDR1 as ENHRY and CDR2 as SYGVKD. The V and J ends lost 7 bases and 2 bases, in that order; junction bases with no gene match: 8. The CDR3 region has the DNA TGTGCCATCAACCGGGACAGGGGACAACCCTACGAGCAGTACTTC. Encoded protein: CAINRDRGQPYEQYF.

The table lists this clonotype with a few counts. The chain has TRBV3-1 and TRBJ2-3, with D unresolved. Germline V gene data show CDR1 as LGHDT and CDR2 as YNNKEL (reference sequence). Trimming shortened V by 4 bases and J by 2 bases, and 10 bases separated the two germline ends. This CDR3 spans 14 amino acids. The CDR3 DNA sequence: TGTGCCAGCAGCCTCTGGGCAGACACAGATACGCAGTATTTT. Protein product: CASSLWADTDTQYF.

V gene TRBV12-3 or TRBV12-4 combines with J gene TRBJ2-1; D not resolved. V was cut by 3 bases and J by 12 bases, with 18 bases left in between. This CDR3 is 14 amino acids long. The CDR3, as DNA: TGTGCCAGCAGTTTTGGTGGCGGATACCATGGGCAGTTCTTC. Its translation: CASSFGGGYHGQFF.

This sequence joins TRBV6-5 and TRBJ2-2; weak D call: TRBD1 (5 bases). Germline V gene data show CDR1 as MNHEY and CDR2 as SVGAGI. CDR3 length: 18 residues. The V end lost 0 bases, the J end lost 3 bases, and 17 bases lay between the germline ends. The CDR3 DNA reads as TGTGCCAGCAGTTACTCGAACACCTACGGACAACACACCGGGGAGCTGTTTTTT. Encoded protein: CASSYSNTYGQHTGELFF.

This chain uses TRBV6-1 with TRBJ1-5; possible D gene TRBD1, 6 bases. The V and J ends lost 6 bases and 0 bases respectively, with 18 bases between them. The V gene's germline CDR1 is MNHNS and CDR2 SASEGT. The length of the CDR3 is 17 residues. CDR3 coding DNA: TGTGCCAGCAGCTCCAAAACAGGGTGGAATAGCAATCAGCCCCAGCATTTT. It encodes CASSSKTGWNSNQPQHF.

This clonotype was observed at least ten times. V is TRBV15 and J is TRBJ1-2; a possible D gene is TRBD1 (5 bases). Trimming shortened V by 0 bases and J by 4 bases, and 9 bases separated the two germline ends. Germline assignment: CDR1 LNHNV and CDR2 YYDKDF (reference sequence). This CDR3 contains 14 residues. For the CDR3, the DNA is TGTGCCACCAGCAGAGACAGGGTCAGCTATGGCTACACCTTC. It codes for CATSRDRVSYGYTF.

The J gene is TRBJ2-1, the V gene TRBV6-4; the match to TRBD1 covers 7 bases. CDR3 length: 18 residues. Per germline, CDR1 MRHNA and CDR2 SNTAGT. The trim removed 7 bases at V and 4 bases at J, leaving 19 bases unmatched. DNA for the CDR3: TGTGCCAGCAAAACCCCCGACAGGGTTGGGGTGGAATACAATGAGCAGTTCTTC. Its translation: CASKTPDRVGVEYNEQFF.

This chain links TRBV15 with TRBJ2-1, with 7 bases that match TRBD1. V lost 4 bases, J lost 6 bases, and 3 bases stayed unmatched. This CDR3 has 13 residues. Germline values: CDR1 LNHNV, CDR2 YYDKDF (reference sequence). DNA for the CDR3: TGTGCCACCAGCACGACAGGGATCAATGAGCAGTTCTTC. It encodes CATSTTGINEQFF.

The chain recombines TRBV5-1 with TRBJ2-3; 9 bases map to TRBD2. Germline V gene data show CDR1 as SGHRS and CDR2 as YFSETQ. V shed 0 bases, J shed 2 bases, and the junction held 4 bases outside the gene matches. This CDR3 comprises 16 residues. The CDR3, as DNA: TGCGCCAGCAGCTTGGATAGCGGGAGCTTCACAGATACGCAGTATTTT. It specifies CASSLDSGSFTDTQYF.

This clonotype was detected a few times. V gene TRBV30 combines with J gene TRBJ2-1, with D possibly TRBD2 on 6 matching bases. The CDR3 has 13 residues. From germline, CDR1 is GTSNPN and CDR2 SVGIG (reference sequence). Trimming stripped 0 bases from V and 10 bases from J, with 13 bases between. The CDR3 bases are TGTGCCTGGAGTGTACGGGGGAAAGGAGAGCAGTTCTTC. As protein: CAWSVRGKGEQFF. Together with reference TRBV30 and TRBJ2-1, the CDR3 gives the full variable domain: SQTIHQWPATLVQPVGSPLSLECTVEGTSNPNLYWYRQAAGRGLQLLFYSVGIGQISSEVPQNLSASRPQDRQFILSSKKLLLSDSGFYLCAWSVRGKGEQFFGPGTRLTVL.

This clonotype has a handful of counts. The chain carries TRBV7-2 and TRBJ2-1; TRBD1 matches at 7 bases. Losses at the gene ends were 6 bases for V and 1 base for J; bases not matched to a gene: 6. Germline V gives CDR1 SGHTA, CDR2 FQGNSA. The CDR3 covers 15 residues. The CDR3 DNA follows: TGTGCCAGCAGTCCGACAGGGATATCCTACAATGAGCAGTTCTTC. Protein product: CASSPTGISYNEQFF.

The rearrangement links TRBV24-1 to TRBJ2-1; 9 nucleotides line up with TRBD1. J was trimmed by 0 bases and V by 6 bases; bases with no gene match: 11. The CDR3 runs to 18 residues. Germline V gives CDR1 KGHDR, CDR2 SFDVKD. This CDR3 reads CATSSRTGVRSSYNEQFF. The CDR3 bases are TGTGCCACCAGTTCCCGGACAGGGGTTAGGAGCTCCTACAATGAGCAGTTCTTC.

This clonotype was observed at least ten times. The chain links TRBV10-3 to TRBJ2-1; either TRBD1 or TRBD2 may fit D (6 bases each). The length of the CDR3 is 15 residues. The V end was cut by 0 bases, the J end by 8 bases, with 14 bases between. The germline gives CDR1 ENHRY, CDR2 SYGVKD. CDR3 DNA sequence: TGTGCCATCAGTGAGTCAAATACTAGGGGGGATGAGCAGTTCTTC. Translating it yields CAISESNTRGDEQFF.

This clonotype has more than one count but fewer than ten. In nucleotides, the CDR3 is TGTGCCAGCAGTAGGGACAGGGAGGTCCACGAGCAGTACTTC. Its translation: CASSRDREVHEQYF. V is TRBV28 and J is TRBJ2-7, with 9 bases lining up with TRBD1. V lost 5 bases, J lost 5 bases, and 7 bases stayed unmatched. CDR1 is MDHEN and CDR2 is SYDVKM in the germline V gene. The CDR3 spans 14 residues.